This T cell receptor beta chain was sequenced in a study of T-cell reconstitution after alpha-beta-depleted transplantation in children. Trimming left V 0 bases short and J 1 base short, with 12 bases between. This CDR3 region has 16 residues. The V gene's germline CDR1 is LGHDT and CDR2 YNNKEL (reference sequence). Ten or more counts support this clonotype. TCRbeta library preparation incorporated unique molecular identifiers. One entry per CDR3 protein, called by TCRdb with MiXCR from the PCR reads. The table records hundreds of thousands of distinct CDR3 sequences, under 9.5% of them present only once.

This clonotype originated in a male patient between 10 and 17 years old who had a stem cell transplant for acute lymphoblastic leukemia, so the T cells may come from the graft donor. The sample here was PBMCs, mostly from graft donor cells, taken 180 days after TCRalphabeta/CD19-depleted stem cell transplant. The chain is built from TRBV3-1 and TRBJ2-5; D is ambiguous. CDR3 loop: CASSQDPGWGQETQYF. In DNA, the CDR3 is TGTGCCAGCAGCCAAGATCCCGGTTGGGGCCAAGAGACCCAGTACTTC.